The clone carrying this T cell receptor beta chain is deemed medium-sized by its frequency. Its antigen remains unknown. There are 13 residues in the CDR3. This sample is part of a study of T cells expressing NK-cell markers. With the 5' RACE reads reprocessed, TCRdb shows one record per CDR3 protein and no DNA. The repertoire shows 1,300 or so distinct CDR3 sequences; the top ten hold 60%. Study outcomes and limitations: Topping the CD3+CD56-NKG2C+ fraction as well were these clonotypes, in a few donors.

The receptor's source is a woman aged 18-29 years in good health. The J gene is TRBJ2-7, the V gene TRBV12-3 or TRBV12-4. Sequencing input: blood T cells: a sorted CD56 or NKG2C T cell subset, CD4+ or CD8+ T cells, or bulk PBMC T cells (not recorded which). CDR3 residues: CASSLVAGYEQYF.